This TCR beta chain came from a study of somatic mutations in cytotoxic T cells in rheumatoid arthritis. In the study overall: Flow-sorting brought some V beta antibody-stained T-cell populations to nearly 100% purity, V beta1+ cells sequenced for TCRB among them. General study results and limits: Patients with rheumatoid arthritis did not differ significantly from age-matched healthy controls in CD8+ T-cell clonality.

A note on this clone: Its cognate antigen is unknown.

Libraries were prepared by immunoSEQ multiplex PCR; TCRdb keeps only in-frame clonotypes and omits some of them. This table has almost 20,000 clones, roughly 87% appearing once. Trimming cost V 3 bases and J 7 bases; bases outside gene matches: 8. The CDR3 consists of 15 residues. The germline gives CDR1 SGHAT, CDR2 FQNNGV. This rearrangement joins TRBV11-2 to TRBJ2-1; TRBD2 matches 8 bases. This receptor was obtained from a woman in her forties or fifties in good health. The sample was CD8+ T cells sorted from blood. The CDR3 bases are TGTGCCAGCAGCTTGGGGAGCGGGAGAGGTAATGAGCAGTTCTTC. Amino acids: CASSLGSGRGNEQFF.